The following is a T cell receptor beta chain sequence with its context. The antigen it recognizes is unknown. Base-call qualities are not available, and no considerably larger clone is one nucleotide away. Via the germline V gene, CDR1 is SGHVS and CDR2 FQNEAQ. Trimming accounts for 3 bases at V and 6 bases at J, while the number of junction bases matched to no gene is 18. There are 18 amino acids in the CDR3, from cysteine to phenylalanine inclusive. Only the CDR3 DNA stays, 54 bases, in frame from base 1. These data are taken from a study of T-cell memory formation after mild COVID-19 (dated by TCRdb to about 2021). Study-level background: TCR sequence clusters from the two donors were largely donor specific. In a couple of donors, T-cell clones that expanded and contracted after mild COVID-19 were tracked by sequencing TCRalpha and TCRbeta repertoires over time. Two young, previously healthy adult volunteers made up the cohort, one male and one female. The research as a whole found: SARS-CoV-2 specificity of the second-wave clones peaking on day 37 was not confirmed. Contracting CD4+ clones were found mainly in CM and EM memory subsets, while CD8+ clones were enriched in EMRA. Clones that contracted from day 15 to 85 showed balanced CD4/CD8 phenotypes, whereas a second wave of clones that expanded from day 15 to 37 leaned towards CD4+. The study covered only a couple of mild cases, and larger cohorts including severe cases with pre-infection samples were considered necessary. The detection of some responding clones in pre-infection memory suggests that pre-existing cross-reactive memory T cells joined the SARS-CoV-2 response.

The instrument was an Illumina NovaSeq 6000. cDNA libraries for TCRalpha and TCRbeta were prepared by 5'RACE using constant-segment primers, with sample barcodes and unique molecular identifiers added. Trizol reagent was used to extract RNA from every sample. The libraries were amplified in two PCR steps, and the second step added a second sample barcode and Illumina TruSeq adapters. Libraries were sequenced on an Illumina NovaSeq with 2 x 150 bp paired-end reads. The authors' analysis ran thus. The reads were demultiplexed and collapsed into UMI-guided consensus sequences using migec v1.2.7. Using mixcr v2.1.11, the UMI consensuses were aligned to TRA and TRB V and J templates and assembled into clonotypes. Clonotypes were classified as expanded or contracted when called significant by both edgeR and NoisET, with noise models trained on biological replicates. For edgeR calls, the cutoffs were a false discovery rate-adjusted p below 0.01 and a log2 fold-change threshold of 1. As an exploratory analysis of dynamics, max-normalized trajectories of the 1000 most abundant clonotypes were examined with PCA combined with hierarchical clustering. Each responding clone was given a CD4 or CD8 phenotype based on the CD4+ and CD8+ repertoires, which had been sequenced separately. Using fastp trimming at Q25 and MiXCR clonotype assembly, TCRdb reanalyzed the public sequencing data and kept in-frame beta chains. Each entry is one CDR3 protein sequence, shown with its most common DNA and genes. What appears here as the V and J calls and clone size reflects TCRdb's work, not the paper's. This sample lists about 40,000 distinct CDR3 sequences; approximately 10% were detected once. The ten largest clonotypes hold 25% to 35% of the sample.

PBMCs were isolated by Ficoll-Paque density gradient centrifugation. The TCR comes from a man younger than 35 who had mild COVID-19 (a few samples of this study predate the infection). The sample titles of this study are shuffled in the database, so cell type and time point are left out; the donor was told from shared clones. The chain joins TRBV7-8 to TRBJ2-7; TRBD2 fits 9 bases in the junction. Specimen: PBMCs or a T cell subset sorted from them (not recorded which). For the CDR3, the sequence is CASSFSSRRGGSSSEQYF. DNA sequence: TGTGCCAGCAGCTTTAGTTCGAGGCGGGGGGGTTCATCTAGCGAGCAGTACTTC. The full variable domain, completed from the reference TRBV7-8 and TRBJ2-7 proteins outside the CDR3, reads GAGVSQSPRYKVAKRGQDVALRCDPISGHVSLFWYQQALGQGPEFLTYFQNEAQLDKSGLPSDRFFAERPEGSVSTLKIQRTQQEDSAVYLCASSFSSRRGGSSSEQYFGPGTRLTVT.